Listed below are T cell receptor beta chains from one sample, sequenced in a study of T-cell reconstitution after alpha-beta-depleted transplantation in children. Using its own MiXCR run on the PCR reads, TCRdb lists one record per CDR3 protein. The sample holds about 340,000 distinct CDR3 sequences; more than 10% are singletons and the top ten take 4% to 5.5%. Material: PBMCs, obtained from the stem cell graft. The receptors here all came from a human donor who donated a stem cell graft to a child with Fanconi anemia. Each CDR3 is given without its conserved first and last residue.

j_call v_call cdr3_aa
TRBJ1-1 TRBV13 ASSDPATGGGTEAF
TRBJ1-4 TRBV12-3/TRBV12-4 ASSFDRDEKLF
TRBJ2-4 TRBV2 ASSLRDILAKNIQY
TRBJ2-3 TRBV15 ATSSSGVPDTQY
TRBJ2-2 TRBV4-3 ASSIGAPTNGELF
TRBJ2-3 TRBV5-5 ASSLTLQGVADTQY
TRBJ2-3 TRBV2 ASANDQGTDTQY
TRBJ1-1 TRBV5-6 ASSSTGRGDTEAF
TRBJ2-3 TRBV9 ASSVVIADTQY
TRBJ2-4 TRBV12-3/TRBV12-4 ASSFQGRDIQY
TRBJ2-4 TRBV12-3/TRBV12-4 ASSGGDTHIAKNIQY
TRBJ2-1 TRBV6-2/TRBV6-3 ASSSGEGHNEQF
TRBJ1-1 TRBV15 ATSRSGDTEAF
TRBJ2-1 TRBV12-5 ASGSDRGIANEQF
TRBJ1-6 TRBV3-1 ASSHEGRGNSPLH
TRBJ2-3 TRBV27 ASRQGADTQY
TRBJ2-2 TRBV6-5 ASSYSGVAGGPRVKTGELF
TRBJ1-1 TRBV27 ASSGNMNTEAF
TRBJ2-3 TRBV12-5 ASCRGADTQY
TRBJ2-2 TRBV7-6 ASLSAGITGELF
TRBJ2-2 TRBV7-2 ASSHVRGRNTGELF
TRBJ2-2 TRBV18 ASSPPRGHPNTGELF
TRBJ2-4 TRBV11-2 ASSPTRVRGSLAKNIQY
TRBJ1-5 TRBV6-5 ASRPSDRGEPQH
TRBJ2-5 TRBV9 ASSRTSGVQETQY
TRBJ2-3 TRBV7-2 ASSLELGGPDTQY
TRBJ2-1 TRBV9 ASRDFRDGYYNEQF
TRBJ1-1 TRBV2 ASSVYGGYTEAF
TRBJ1-3 TRBV10-3 AISESFGRNGISGNTIY
TRBJ2-5 TRBV5-1 ASSLRENTQETQY
TRBJ1-1 TRBV29-1 SVTGVGNTEAF
TRBJ1-4 TRBV12-3/TRBV12-4 ASSLELGGMNEKLF
TRBJ1-1 TRBV4-1 ASSSRQNTEAF
TRBJ1-4 TRBV20-1 SASRAEKLF
TRBJ2-5 TRBV12-5 ASGMVGQETQY
TRBJ2-1 TRBV5-1 ASSFLRRGEQF
TRBJ2-1 TRBV5-1 ASSLGYSYNEQF
TRBJ2-1 TRBV10-2 ASSGGAGYNEQF
TRBJ2-3 TRBV13 ASSLRLSGTDTQY
TRBJ2-5 TRBV6-2/TRBV6-3 ASSRGMETQY
TRBJ1-2 TRBV28 ASLEGGTRYGYT
TRBJ2-1 TRBV5-1 ASRGNRLGEQF
TRBJ2-3 TRBV9 ASRAQATLSTDTQY
TRBJ2-7 TRBV12-3/TRBV12-4 ASSPGHWPYEQY
TRBJ2-3 TRBV6-5 ASSYIIGGFTQY
TRBJ1-1 TRBV7-2 ASSLGATANTEAF
TRBJ1-6 TRBV5-1 ASSLRGNSPLH
TRBJ2-7 TRBV29-1 SAWTEASYEQY
TRBJ1-1 TRBV6-1 ASAFGQGGFAF
TRBJ2-7 TRBV7-9 ASSQGHTAGGHEQY
TRBJ1-2 TRBV20-1 SAPNALTGGDGYT
TRBJ2-7 TRBV10-2 ASRFDRGTSYEQY
TRBJ1-1 TRBV28 ASSFSGTANTEAF
TRBJ2-7 TRBV12-3/TRBV12-4 ASRETGVQGGQY
TRBJ1-2 TRBV4-1 ASSQDFRNYGYT
TRBJ1-1 TRBV18 ASSPPTGRGTEAF
TRBJ2-7 TRBV2 ASVDGEGFVVQY
TRBJ1-2 TRBV27 ASSPSDRGNNYGYT
TRBJ2-3 TRBV5-1 ASSSTPGDTQY
TRBJ1-4 TRBV10-2 ASSETLQGVGEKLF